Presented here are 7 T cell receptor beta chains from one specimen sequenced in a study of Ad26.COV2.S vaccination and SARS-CoV-2 variants. Using immunoSEQ multiplex PCR, the repertoire was profiled, and TCRdb retains in-frame clones only, with some absent. The repertoire holds fewer than 500,000 clones, with 85% to 90% as singletons. This sample's treatment: 19 received Ad26.COV2.S at low or high dose, single or two shots; 5 received placebo; per-sample allocation not given. On day 63 after the first injection, vaccine and placebo recipients gave samples. The sample here was peripheral blood, taken in a trial of Ad26.COV2.S vaccine versus placebo. Receptors originate from a person aged 18-65 years who received the Ad26.COV2.S COVID-19 vaccine or a placebo.

This clone was counted a few times. V is TRBV7-9 and J is TRBJ1-2, with no clear D. This CDR3 is built from 12 residues. The germline V gene has CDR1 SEHNR and CDR2 FQNEAQ (reference sequence). Deletions cut 1 base from V and 8 bases from J, with 8 bases between. The CDR3 region has the DNA TGTGCCAGCAGCTTAGTTCTTTACGGCTACACCTTC. It encodes CASSLVLYGYTF.

The chain links TRBV29-1 to TRBJ1-1; TRBD1 might be the D (6 bases). Trimming pared 6 bases from V and 12 bases from J, leaving 17 bases between. Germline lookup yields CDR1 SQVTM and CDR2 ANQGSEA. This CDR3 has 11 amino acids. CDR3 nucleotides: TGCAGCGTCGTGGACAGTGGAGGGACTTTCTTT. Residues: CSVVDSGGTFF.

The V and J genes are TRBV10-2 and TRBJ1-1; D not resolved. V gave up 5 bases and J gave up 2 bases, with 6 bases separating them. The CDR3 contains 12 residues. Germline CDR1 and CDR2: WSHSY and SAAADI. Written as DNA, the CDR3 is TGCGCCAGCAGTCAGGAAAACACTGAAGCTTTCTTT. Its translation: CASSQENTEAFF.

The chain joins TRBV9 to TRBJ1-4, with D maybe TRBD1 (5 bases). Germline CDR1 and CDR2: SGDLS and YYNGEE. Trimming stripped 2 bases from V and 8 bases from J, with 19 bases between. This CDR3 comprises 16 residues. CDR3 DNA sequence: TGTGCCAGCAGCGTCACCCCGGCGTTCTCAGGGGAAAAACTGTTTTTT. This encodes CASSVTPAFSGEKLFF.

This clone was seen only a few times. The chain combines TRBV7-2 with TRBJ2-1; 9 bases map to TRBD2. Trimming at V came to 4 bases and at J to 2 bases, leaving 6 bases not matched to a gene. The CDR3 is made up of 16 amino acids. Germline V gene sequence: CDR1 SGHTA, CDR2 FQGNSA. CDR3 residues: CASSSMGGRAYNEQFF. The CDR3 DNA is TGTGCCAGCAGCTCCATGGGCGGGAGGGCCTACAATGAGCAGTTCTTC.

There are a few counts of this clone. The rearrangement links TRBV6-6 to TRBJ2-7, with D perhaps TRBD2 (6 bases). V was shortened by 0 bases and J by 6 bases, with 12 bases between the two germline ends. This CDR3 has 14 residues. The germline V gene encodes CDR1 MNHNY and CDR2 SVGAGI (reference sequence). CDR3 nucleotide sequence: TGTGCCAGCAGTTACTCTACAGGAGGGTCCGAGCAGTACGTC. Translated: CASSYSTGGSEQYV.

V and J are TRBV5-1 and TRBJ2-2; the D gene is possibly TRBD1 (6 bases). This CDR3 contains 15 residues. V lost 7 bases and J 1 base, leaving 14 bases between the germline ends. Germline V gene lookup returns CDR1 SGHRS and CDR2 YFSETQ. The CDR3 coding sequence is TGCGCCAGCGGCAGGGGCGATGTGAACACCGGGGAGCTGTTTTTT. The encoded protein is CASGRGDVNTGELFF. The variable domain in full, with the rest retrieved from reference TRBV5-1 and TRBJ2-2, is KAGVTQTPRYLIKTRGQQVTLSCSPISGHRSVSWYQQTPGQGLQFLFEYFSETQRNKGNFPGRFSGRQFSNSRSEMNVSTLELGDSALYLCASGRGDVNTGELFFGEGSRLTVL.